This T cell receptor (beta chain) comes out of a study of OX40 agonist ivuxolimab in advanced cancers. The overall study: Patients were dosed intravenously with ivuxolimab at 0.01 to 10 mg/kg every 2 weeks.

The CDR3 covers 18 residues. Deletions cut 0 bases from V and 2 bases from J, with 16 bases between. Germline assignment: CDR1 MGHRA and CDR2 YSYEKL. In regard to this clone: What it binds is not known.

General study points: Among the lowest levels of clonal expansion were found in partial responders at 0.1-3.0 mg/kg. Which antigen the expanded peripheral T cells recognized is unknown.

The data were produced by immunoSEQ multiplex PCR, yet TCRdb's version contains in-frame clones alone and is incomplete. The sample contains approximately 30,000 clones, 70% to 90% of which appear only once. This clonotype was obtained from an adult with an advanced solid tumor such as melanoma, head and neck, liver or kidney cancer. The sample in question was CD4+ or CD8+ T cells sorted from blood, obtained in a trial of the OX40 agonist ivuxolimab. The genes are TRBV4-1 and TRBJ2-2, with D maybe TRBD1 (6 bases). CDR3 region: CASSQDPGVPLNTGELFF. CDR3 nucleotide sequence: TGCGCCAGCAGCCAAGATCCAGGGGTGCCCCTAAACACCGGGGAGCTGTTTTTT.